These T cell receptor beta chains were read from a single sample in a study of Ad26.COV2.S vaccination and SARS-CoV-2 variants. Profiling relied on immunoSEQ multiplex PCR, and the TCRdb table lists in-frame clones only, not all of them. The sample records roughly 420,000 clones, nearly 90% being singletons. The sequencing here drew on peripheral blood, taken in a trial of Ad26.COV2.S vaccine versus placebo. These receptors originate from a person between 18 and 60 years old who received the Ad26.COV2.S COVID-19 vaccine or a placebo. CDR3s include the opening cysteine and the closing phenylalanine or tryptophan. D genes are given only for firm matches. Part of the rows lack a size; the others show once, few, many or a class for expanded clones.

V: TRBV7-2
size: .
length: 17
J: TRBJ2-4
D: TRBD2
DNA: TGTGCCAGCAGCTTAGATAAGCGGGGGGTCTACAAAAACATTCAGTACTTC
CDR3: CASSLDKRGVYKNIQYF

V: TRBV5-5
size: .
length: 17
J: TRBJ1-5
D: .
DNA: TGTGCCAGCAGCTTGGCCCGGGATGGCGGGGGCCGGCAGCCCCAGCATTTT
CDR3: CASSLARDGGGRQPQHF

V: TRBV12-5
size: .
length: 12
J: TRBJ1-6
D: .
DNA: TGTGCTAGTGGTGGCTATTATTCACCCCTCCACTTT
CDR3: CASGGYYSPLHF

V: TRBV30
size: .
length: 13
J: TRBJ2-2
D: .
DNA: TGTGCCTGGAGTGTACTTTTGACAGGGGAGCTGTTTTTT
CDR3: CAWSVLLTGELFF

V: TRBV4-3
size: once
length: 15
J: TRBJ2-3
D: .
DNA: TGCGCCAGCAGCCAAGGACAGTTACTCACAGATACGCAGTATTTT
CDR3: CASSQGQLLTDTQYF

V: TRBV28
size: .
length: 14
J: TRBJ1-1
D: .
DNA: TGTGCCAGCAGTTTCTACGGATCGGGGACTGAAGCTTTCTTT
CDR3: CASSFYGSGTEAFF

V: TRBV5-5
size: few
length: 14
J: TRBJ2-7
D: .
DNA: TGTGCCAGCAGCTTGCGAGGATCCACCTACGAGCAGTACTTC
CDR3: CASSLRGSTYEQYF

V: TRBV7-9
size: few
length: 16
J: TRBJ2-7
D: .
DNA: TGTGCCAGCAGCCTTGATGGAGCGGCCCATGGGGACGAGCAGTACTTC
CDR3: CASSLDGAAHGDEQYF

V: TRBV10-3
size: .
length: 15
J: TRBJ1-1
D: .
DNA: TGTGCCATCAGTCCAGCGGGATCGGTGAACACTGAAGCTTTCTTT
CDR3: CAISPAGSVNTEAFF

V: TRBV7-9
size: .
length: 14
J: TRBJ2-7
D: .
DNA: TGTGCCAGCAGCTTAAGACCGGAAACCTACGAGCAGTACTTC
CDR3: CASSLRPETYEQYF

V: TRBV28
size: once
length: 10
J: TRBJ2-5
D: .
DNA: TGTGCCAGCAGTTTAGAGACCCAGTACTTC
CDR3: CASSLETQYF

V: TRBV18
size: .
length: 15
J: TRBJ1-1
D: TRBD1
DNA: TGTGCCAGCTCACCAGGGTACAGGGGGAACACTGAAGCTTTCTTT
CDR3: CASSPGYRGNTEAFF

V: TRBV18
size: .
length: 15
J: TRBJ2-7
D: TRBD1
DNA: TGTGCCAGCTCGCCAACGACAGGGGATCTATCCGAGCAGTACTTC
CDR3: CASSPTTGDLSEQYF

V: TRBV27
size: .
length: 15
J: TRBJ2-6
D: .
DNA: TGTGCCAGCAGTTCACAGGGCTCTGGGGCCAACGTCCTGACTTTC
CDR3: CASSSQGSGANVLTF

V: TRBV7-3
size: once
length: 17
J: TRBJ2-6
D: .
DNA: TGTGCCAGCAGCTTAACGACGGGGAGCTCTGGGGCCAACGTCCTGACTTTC
CDR3: CASSLTTGSSGANVLTF

V: TRBV7-2
size: .
length: 16
J: TRBJ2-7
D: TRBD2
DNA: TGTGCCAGCAGCTCCCGCGTAGCGGGGGGGCCTTACGAGCAGTACTTC
CDR3: CASSSRVAGGPYEQYF

V: TRBV7-2
size: .
length: 13
J: TRBJ1-5
D: .
DNA: TGTGCCAGCAGCTCCACAGGGAGTCAGCCCCAGCATTTT
CDR3: CASSSTGSQPQHF

V: TRBV11-2
size: .
length: 15
J: TRBJ2-5
D: .
DNA: TGTGCCAGCAGCTTAGTACAGATCCTAGGGGAGACCCAGTACTTC
CDR3: CASSLVQILGETQYF

V: TRBV2
size: .
length: 12
J: TRBJ1-2
D: .
DNA: TGTGCCAGCGGGGATCTTAACTATGGCTACACCTTC
CDR3: CASGDLNYGYTF

V: TRBV14
size: .
length: 13
J: TRBJ1-2
D: .
DNA: TGTGCCAGCAGCCTGGTGGGAGCCTATGGCTACACCTTC
CDR3: CASSLVGAYGYTF

V: TRBV4-3
size: .
length: 14
J: TRBJ2-3
D: .
DNA: TGCGCCAGCAGTTGGGGGCGTGGCACAGATACGCAGTATTTT
CDR3: CASSWGRGTDTQYF

V: TRBV27
size: .
length: 16
J: TRBJ2-1
D: .
DNA: TGTGCCAGCAGTTTATTGACGTCGAGCTCCTACAATGAGCAGTTCTTC
CDR3: CASSLLTSSSYNEQFF

V: TRBV9
size: .
length: 13
J: TRBJ1-6
D: TRBD1
DNA: TGTGCCAGCAGCGTCAGACAGGGGGCACCCCTCCACTTT
CDR3: CASSVRQGAPLHF

V: TRBV6-2/TRBV6-3
size: .
length: 13
J: TRBJ2-7
D: .
DNA: TGTGCCAGCAGTTACGGACAGTACTACGAGCAGTACTTC
CDR3: CASSYGQYYEQYF

V: TRBV20-1
size: .
length: 11
J: TRBJ1-5
D: .
DNA: TGCAGTGCTACCTCGAATCAGCCCCAGCATTTT
CDR3: CSATSNQPQHF

V: TRBV9
size: .
length: 15
J: TRBJ1-2
D: TRBD1
DNA: TGTGCCAGCAGCGTAGCCTCCGGACAGGGGGATGGCTACACCTTC
CDR3: CASSVASGQGDGYTF

V: TRBV5-1
size: .
length: 17
J: TRBJ1-1
D: TRBD1
DNA: TGCGCCAGCAGCTTAGGCATCACAGGGGGCTTGGGGGCTGAAGCTTTCTTT
CDR3: CASSLGITGGLGAEAFF

V: TRBV19
size: .
length: 12
J: TRBJ1-6
D: .
DNA: TGTGCCAGTAGTTTTCGGGGTTCACCCCTCCACTTT
CDR3: CASSFRGSPLHF

V: TRBV11-2
size: once
length: 15
J: TRBJ1-4
D: .
DNA: TGTGCCAGCAGCTTCACCTTGGGTCTGAGAGAAAAACTGTTTTTT
CDR3: CASSFTLGLREKLFF

V: TRBV28
size: .
length: 12
J: TRBJ1-2
D: .
DNA: TGTGCCAGCAGTTTGATAGACTATGGCTACACCTTC
CDR3: CASSLIDYGYTF

V: TRBV18
size: .
length: 17
J: TRBJ1-6
D: .
DNA: TGTGCCAGCTCACCCCGACAAGGGAGCTCCTATAATTCACCCCTCCACTTT
CDR3: CASSPRQGSSYNSPLHF

V: TRBV27
size: .
length: 17
J: TRBJ2-5
D: .
DNA: TGTGCCAGCAGTTTATCTGGACAGCCGGGGCCTCAAGAGACCCAGTACTTC
CDR3: CASSLSGQPGPQETQYF

V: TRBV24-1
size: .
length: 13
J: TRBJ1-1
D: .
DNA: TGTGCCACCAGTGCCGTGGGAGACACTGAAGCTTTCTTT
CDR3: CATSAVGDTEAFF

V: TRBV18
size: .
length: 15
J: TRBJ1-2
D: .
DNA: TGTGCCAGCTCACCAGGGGGCGACCGAATCTATGGCTACACCTTC
CDR3: CASSPGGDRIYGYTF

V: TRBV19
size: .
length: 12
J: TRBJ2-6
D: .
DNA: TGTGCCAGTAGTGGGGGGGCCAACGTCCTGACTTTC
CDR3: CASSGGANVLTF

V: TRBV18
size: .
length: 16
J: TRBJ2-2
D: TRBD1
DNA: TGTGCCAGCTCACCACGCCAGGACAGGGGGTCTGGGGAGCTGTTTTTT
CDR3: CASSPRQDRGSGELFF

V: TRBV18
size: .
length: 15
J: TRBJ1-5
D: TRBD1
DNA: TGTGCCAGCTCACCAGGGGGGACAGTTAATCAGCCCCAGCATTTT
CDR3: CASSPGGTVNQPQHF

V: TRBV19
size: .
length: 14
J: TRBJ1-5
D: .
DNA: TGTGCCAGTCATCAACGATATAGCAATCAGCCCCAGCATTTT
CDR3: CASHQRYSNQPQHF

V: TRBV4-3
size: .
length: 14
J: TRBJ1-2
D: .
DNA: TGCGCCAGCAGCCAGCCTGGGGCCATCGGTGGCTACACCTTC
CDR3: CASSQPGAIGGYTF

V: TRBV2
size: few
length: 11
J: TRBJ1-2
D: .
DNA: TGTGCCAGCAGTGAAAGAAATGGCTACACCTTC
CDR3: CASSERNGYTF

V: TRBV6-5
size: .
length: 13
J: TRBJ1-1
D: .
DNA: TGTGCCAGCAGTCCCCGCCGGGGCACTGAAGCTTTCTTT
CDR3: CASSPRRGTEAFF

V: TRBV30
size: once
length: 15
J: TRBJ1-5
D: .
DNA: TGTGCCTGGAGTGTCGGTGGGCCCAGCAATCAGCCCCAGCATTTT
CDR3: CAWSVGGPSNQPQHF

V: TRBV4-3
size: once
length: 17
J: TRBJ2-3
D: TRBD2
DNA: TGCGCCAGCAGCCAAGATTTCGGGGCTAGCGGTACAGATACGCAGTATTTT
CDR3: CASSQDFGASGTDTQYF

V: TRBV27
size: .
length: 15
J: TRBJ1-5
D: TRBD1
DNA: TGTGCCAGCAGTGTGGACAGGCTTGGGAATCAGCCCCAGCATTTT
CDR3: CASSVDRLGNQPQHF

V: TRBV5-1
size: .
length: 15
J: TRBJ1-1
D: .
DNA: TGCGCCAGCAGCTTGGCGTGGGGAATGAACACTGAAGCTTTCTTT
CDR3: CASSLAWGMNTEAFF

V: TRBV7-9
size: few
length: 15
J: TRBJ1-4
D: .
DNA: TGTGCCAGCAGCTTAACCTGGAGCACTAATGAAAAACTGTTTTTT
CDR3: CASSLTWSTNEKLFF

V: TRBV3-1/TRBV3-2
size: .
length: 15
J: TRBJ2-5
D: .
DNA: TGTGCCAGCAGCCAAGAGTCAACAGGAGAAGAGACCCAGTACTTC
CDR3: CASSQESTGEETQYF

V: TRBV5-1
size: .
length: 16
J: TRBJ1-6
D: .
DNA: TGCGCCAGCAGCCCCCCACTCGTGGGTGCTAATTCACCCCTCCACTTT
CDR3: CASSPPLVGANSPLHF

V: TRBV18
size: .
length: 15
J: TRBJ1-1
D: .
DNA: TGTGCCAGCTCATGGGTACAGGGCGAGAACACTGAAGCTTTCTTT
CDR3: CASSWVQGENTEAFF

V: TRBV5-4
size: .
length: 14
J: TRBJ1-2
D: TRBD1
DNA: TGTGCCAGCAGCTTGGTACAGGGGGCTGGAGGCTACACCTTC
CDR3: CASSLVQGAGGYTF

V: TRBV7-7
size: .
length: 14
J: TRBJ2-2
D: .
DNA: TGTGCCAGCAGCCGCGGGCTAAACACCGGGGAGCTGTTTTTT
CDR3: CASSRGLNTGELFF